This entry describes one T cell receptor beta chain. Its antigen is as yet unknown. With 5 bases removed from V and 7 bases from J, the gap between germline ends came to 9 bases. Germline CDR1 reads MNHEY; CDR2 reads SVGAGI. The CDR3 is 13 residues long. These data belong to a study of T cells in localized non-small cell lung cancer. Study observations and caveats: Longer overall survival was linked to higher blood T cell density. Because researchers sequenced only one region of the tumor, heterogeneity is still possible.

Repertoires were generated with immunoSEQ multiplex PCR, while TCRdb's copy carries only in-frame clones and drops some. Altogether 18,000 or so clones are present, about nine tenths being singletons, with the ten largest covering 8.4%. V and J are TRBV6-5 and TRBJ1-6; D uncertain. This clonotype was obtained from a man aged 40-75 years with stage I lung adenocarcinoma. Sequences were derived from peripheral blood, sampled before any cancer treatment. The CDR3, as DNA: TGTGCCAGCAGTGAAACGGTGAATTCACCCCTCCACTTT. Encoded protein: CASSETVNSPLHF.